The present T cell receptor beta chain was sequenced within a study of vaccination and CD4 T cells after COVID-19. Study summary: The convalescent population consisted of six males and four females, two of whom were of Hispanic ethnicity. General study findings and limits: Convalescent patients displayed spike mono-reactivity in 304 of 307 vaccine-specific clones.

Treatment denoted: roughly 10-day PBMC culture with coronavirus spike peptide pools or control peptides (ViraFEST assay). Sequence data for DNA of cultured CD4+ T cells were generated by the Oncomine TCR Beta short-read assay. In TCRdb, the PCR reads were re-called with MiXCR into one record per CDR3 protein. The repertoire holds 15,000 to 16,000 distinct CDR3 sequences, about three quarters seen once, with about 4.2% in the top ten. A note on this clonotype: What it binds is unknown.

Germline V gene lookup returns CDR1 LNHDA and CDR2 SQIVND (reference sequence). Losses at the gene ends were 5 bases for V and 6 bases for J; bases not matched to a gene: 11. This CDR3 spans 15 amino acids. J is TRBJ1-1 and V is TRBV19, with TRBD1 matching over 8 bases. The clonotype was recovered from a human donor who had recovered from COVID-19. Sequenced input: CD4+ T cells from blood, cultured in vitro. DNA for the CDR3: TGTGCCAGTAGTCTTTTAACAGGGGGTATGGCTGAAGCTTTCTTT. Translating gives CASSLLTGGMAEAFF.